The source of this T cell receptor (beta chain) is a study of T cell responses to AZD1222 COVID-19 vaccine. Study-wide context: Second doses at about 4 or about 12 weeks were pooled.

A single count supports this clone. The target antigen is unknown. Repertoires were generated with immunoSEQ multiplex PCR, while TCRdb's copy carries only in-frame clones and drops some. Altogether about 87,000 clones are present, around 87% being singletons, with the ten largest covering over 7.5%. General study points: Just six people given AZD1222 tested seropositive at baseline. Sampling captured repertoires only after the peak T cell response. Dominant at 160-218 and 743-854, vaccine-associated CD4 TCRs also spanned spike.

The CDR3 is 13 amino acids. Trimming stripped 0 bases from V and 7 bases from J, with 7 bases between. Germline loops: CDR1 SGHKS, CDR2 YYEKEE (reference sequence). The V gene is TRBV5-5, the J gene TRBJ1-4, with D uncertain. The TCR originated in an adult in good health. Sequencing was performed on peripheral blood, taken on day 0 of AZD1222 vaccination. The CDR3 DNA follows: TGTGCCAGCAGCTTGGTGCAGCTTGAAAAACTGTTTTTT. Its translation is CASSLVQLEKLFF.